The 21 T cell receptor beta chains below were found in one sample sequenced in a study of blood T cell repertoires in COVID-19. Using immunoSEQ multiplex PCR, the repertoire was profiled, and TCRdb retains in-frame clones only, with some absent. The sample yields some 120,000 clones, over 80% seen once. The sequencing sample was made of peripheral blood. The source is a man aged 60-69 years with acute or convalescent COVID-19.

The CDR3 loop reads CSVDRNGVYGYTF. For the CDR3, the DNA is TGCAGCGTTGATAGGAACGGGGTCTATGGCTACACCTTC. The chain couples TRBV29-1 to TRBJ1-2; unclear D gene. This CDR3 has 13 residues. Trimming shortened V by 3 bases and J by 4 bases, and 12 bases separated the two germline ends. CDR1 and CDR2 (germline): SQVTM, ANQGSEA.

V is TRBV5-6 and J is TRBJ1-3, with no clear D. The CDR3 extends over 15 amino acids. The germline V gene encodes CDR1 SGHDT and CDR2 YYEEEE. The germline V and J ends were trimmed by 2 bases and 7 bases, with 16 bases remaining between them. DNA for the CDR3: TGTGCCAGCAGCTTTGGGGATCCCCGGAGGAACACCATATATTTT. Its translation: CASSFGDPRRNTIYF.

This clone was seen once. The genes are TRBV28 and TRBJ2-4, with D possibly TRBD2 on 6 matching bases. The CDR3 covers 14 residues. CDR1 and CDR2 from the germline V gene are MDHEN and SYDVKM. V was pared by 3 bases and J by 11 bases, with 17 bases between. CDR3 residues: CASSFGLGGGVQYF. Written as DNA, the CDR3 is TGTGCCAGCAGTTTCGGACTCGGGGGAGGCGTTCAGTACTTC.

This clone is a singleton in its sample. The genes are TRBV11-2 and TRBJ2-5; 10 bases align to TRBD1. There are 15 residues in the CDR3. The V and J ends lost 4 bases and 5 bases, in that order; junction bases with no gene match: 7. CDR1 is SGHAT, CDR2 FQNNGV, per germline. CDR3: CASSYDRGLWETQYF. The CDR3 nucleotides read TGTGCCAGCAGCTATGACAGGGGGCTGTGGGAGACCCAGTACTTC. The full variable domain, in which reference TRBV11-2 and TRBJ2-5 provide the parts outside the CDR3, is EAGVAQSPRYKIIEKRQSVAFWCNPISGHATLYWYQQILGQGPKLLIQFQNNGVVDDSQLPKDRFSAERLKGVDSTLKIQPAKLEDSAVYLCASSYDRGLWETQYFGPGTRLLVL.

This clone has just one count. The CDR3 loop reads CASSFSSGSYEQYF. CDR3 coding DNA: TGTGCCAGCAGCTTCTCTAGCGGTTCCTACGAGCAGTACTTC. The rearrangement links TRBV5-5 to TRBJ2-7, with TRBD2 matching 7 bases. Germline trimming cut 2 bases from V and 1 base from J; bases unmatched to any gene: 3. The CDR3 runs to 14 residues. The germline gives CDR1 SGHKS, CDR2 YYEKEE (reference sequence). The entire variable domain, with the rest obtained from reference TRBV5-5 and TRBJ2-7, is as follows: DAGVTQSPTHLIKTRGQQVTLRCSPISGHKSVSWYQQVLGQGPQFIFQYYEKEERGRGNFPDRFSARQFPNYSSELNVNALLLGDSALYLCASSFSSGSYEQYFGPGTRLTVT.

The chain is built from TRBV21-1 and TRBJ2-7; the table's D call of TRBD2 was not tested on the DNA. TRBV21-1 is a pseudogene segment. The CDR3 loop spans 14 amino acids. As DNA, the CDR3 is TGTGCCCCGTCTGGACTGTCGGACTCCTACGAGCAGTACTTC. Its protein product is CAPSGLSDSYEQYF.

The chain uses TRBV11-2 and TRBJ2-3, with TRBD1 matching 7 bases. CDR1 is SGHAT and CDR2 is FQNNGV in the germline V gene. Losses at the gene ends were 2 bases for V and 5 bases for J; bases not matched to a gene: 4. This CDR3 is built from 14 residues. CDR3 nucleotides: TGTGCCAGCAGCTTATTACAGGGGATAGATACGCAGTATTTT. This sequence encodes CASSLLQGIDTQYF.

The chain uses TRBV5-6 and TRBJ1-2, with TRBD1 as a possible D gene (6 bases). V gave up 5 bases and J gave up 7 bases, with 15 bases separating them. Germline values: CDR1 SGHDT, CDR2 YYEEEE. CDR3 size: 13 residues. The CDR3 DNA reads TGTGCCAGCAGTTCCAGGGGCTGGGGTGGCTACACCTTC. Translation: CASSSRGWGGYTF.

The chain is built from TRBV21-1 and TRBJ1-1; the table gives TRBD1 as D, unverified against the DNA. TRBV21-1 constitutes a pseudogene. There are 13 residues in the CDR3. The CDR3 nucleotides are TGTGCCAGCAGCAAAAAACGGACATTAGAAGCTTTCTTT. Protein product: CASSKKRTLEAFF.

The V gene is TRBV7-9, the J gene TRBJ2-7; 9 bases line up with TRBD2. CDR1 and CDR2 (germline): SEHNR, FQNEAQ (reference sequence). The CDR3 sequence is 16 residues long. Trimming removed 1 base from V and 6 bases from J; junction bases left unmatched: 10. The CDR3 nucleotides read TGTGCCAGCAGCTTAGGTCTGACCGGGACTAGCACCGAGCAGTACTTC. Its translation is CASSLGLTGTSTEQYF. The full variable domain, in which reference TRBV7-9 and TRBJ2-7 provide the parts outside the CDR3, is DTGVSQNPRHKITKRGQNVTFRCDPISEHNRLYWYRQTLGQGPEFLTYFQNEAQLEKSRLLSDRFSAERPKGSFSTLEIQRTEQGDSAMYLCASSLGLTGTSTEQYFGPGTRLTVT.

The chain links TRBV5-5 to TRBJ1-1, with unresolved D. The CDR3 is made up of 13 amino acids. V was trimmed by 0 bases and J by 3 bases, leaving 6 bases between them. Germline lookup yields CDR1 SGHKS and CDR2 YYEKEE (reference sequence). CDR3 region: CASSLEADTEAFF. The CDR3 DNA is TGTGCCAGCAGCTTGGAGGCGGACACTGAAGCTTTCTTT. The whole variable domain, remainder taken from reference TRBV5-5 and TRBJ1-1, is DAGVTQSPTHLIKTRGQQVTLRCSPISGHKSVSWYQQVLGQGPQFIFQYYEKEERGRGNFPDRFSARQFPNYSSELNVNALLLGDSALYLCASSLEADTEAFFGQGTRLTVV.

The chain is built from TRBV11-2 and TRBJ2-1; a weak D match, TRBD1 (6 bases). V was trimmed by 4 bases and J by 4 bases, leaving 17 bases between them. This CDR3 comprises 16 residues. In germline, CDR1 is SGHAT, CDR2 FQNNGV. CDR3 in amino acids: CASSYTSARGYNEQFF. CDR3 DNA sequence: TGTGCCAGCAGCTATACATCGGCTAGGGGGTACAATGAGCAGTTCTTC.

V and J are TRBV9 and TRBJ2-1; 13 nucleotides align to TRBD2. This CDR3 is 15 amino acids long. V dropped 0 bases and J dropped 12; count of bases not matched to a gene: 6. CDR1 and CDR2 from the germline V gene are SGDLS and YYNGEE. The CDR3 sequence is CASSVGTSGSSGQFF. As DNA, the CDR3 is TGTGCCAGCAGCGTAGGGACTAGCGGGAGTAGCGGGCAGTTCTTC.

The CDR3 DNA is TGTGCCTGGAGTGTACTGGGACTAGCGGGGAATGAGCAGTTCTTC. Translating gives CAWSVLGLAGNEQFF. This chain connects TRBV30 to TRBJ2-1; 13 nucleotides agree with TRBD2. The V gene's germline CDR1 is GTSNPN and CDR2 SVGIG (reference sequence). V dropped 0 bases and J dropped 7; count of bases not matched to a gene: 3. The CDR3 runs to 15 residues.

This chain uses TRBV2 with TRBJ2-1; D uncertain. Between the trimmed V and J ends, which lost 6 bases and 9 bases, there was a span of 9 bases. The CDR3 runs to 11 residues. Germline lookup yields CDR1 SNHLY and CDR2 FYNNEI. The CDR3 spells CASRRQGEQFF. The CDR3 DNA reads as TGTGCCAGCAGGAGACAAGGTGAGCAGTTCTTC.

The chain couples TRBV20-1 to TRBJ2-1, with 10 bases fitting TRBD1. J gave up 7 bases and V 3 bases, and 12 bases lay outside the gene matches. Germline V lookup: CDR1 DFQATT, CDR2 SNEGSKA (reference sequence). The CDR3 is 16 residues long. Here the CDR3 DNA reads TGCAGTGCTAGTAGGCGCCGACAGGGGGCTTTTAATGAGCAGTTCTTC. It translates to CSASRRRQGAFNEQFF.

This chain connects TRBV18 to TRBJ1-4; D possibly corresponds to TRBD1 (5 bases). The CDR3 is 13 residues long. Germline CDR1 reads KGHSH; CDR2 reads LQKENI. Deletions cut 3 bases from V and 8 bases from J, with 10 bases between. The CDR3 DNA sequence: TGTGCCAGCTCACCGGGGCTCAGGGAAAAACTGTTTTTT. It yields the protein CASSPGLREKLFF.

The V and J genes are TRBV29-1 and TRBJ1-1; 10 nucleotides align to TRBD1. Germline CDR1 and CDR2: SQVTM and ANQGSEA. The CDR3 runs to 13 residues. The trim removed 7 bases at V and 8 bases at J, leaving 10 bases unmatched. In DNA, the CDR3 is TGCAGCGCAAAGGGACAGGGGCTTCTGGAAGCTTTCTTT. It is translated as CSAKGQGLLEAFF. Variable domain in full (rest from reference TRBV29-1 and TRBJ1-1): SAVISQKPSRDICQRGTSLTIQCQVDSQVTMMFWYRQQPGQSLTLIATANQGSEATYESGFVIDKFPISRPNLTFSTLTVSNMSPEDSSIYLCSAKGQGLLEAFFGQGTRLTVV.

J is TRBJ2-7 and V is TRBV19, with D possibly matching TRBD1 (6 bases). The V gene lost 6 bases and the J gene lost 0 bases, with 15 bases spanning the gap. Germline V gene lookup returns CDR1 LNHDA and CDR2 SQIVND (reference sequence). This CDR3 spans 15 amino acids. In DNA, the CDR3 is TGTGCCAGTAGGGTACAGGGCTACGGCTCCTACGAGCAGTACTTC. Translating it yields CASRVQGYGSYEQYF.

This clone was seen only a few times. V usage is TRBV6-2 or TRBV6-3 and J usage is TRBJ1-2, with D possibly matching TRBD1 (5 bases). Germline-derived CDR1 and CDR2 are MNHEY and SVGEGT. Trimming stripped 5 bases from V and 6 bases from J, with 7 bases between. The CDR3 loop spans 11 amino acids. Here the CDR3 DNA reads TGTGCCAGCAGTCTAGGGGATGGCTACACCTTC. Translated: CASSLGDGYTF.

The chain links TRBV6-2 or TRBV6-3 to TRBJ2-1, with 9 bases lining up with TRBD2. Germline V gene lookup returns CDR1 MNHEY and CDR2 SVGEGT. V lost 4 bases, J lost 9 bases, and 7 bases stayed unmatched. This CDR3 spans 14 amino acids. CDR3 in amino acids: CASSWGAGGIEQFF. CDR3 bases: TGTGCCAGCAGTTGGGGAGCGGGAGGAATTGAGCAGTTCTTC.